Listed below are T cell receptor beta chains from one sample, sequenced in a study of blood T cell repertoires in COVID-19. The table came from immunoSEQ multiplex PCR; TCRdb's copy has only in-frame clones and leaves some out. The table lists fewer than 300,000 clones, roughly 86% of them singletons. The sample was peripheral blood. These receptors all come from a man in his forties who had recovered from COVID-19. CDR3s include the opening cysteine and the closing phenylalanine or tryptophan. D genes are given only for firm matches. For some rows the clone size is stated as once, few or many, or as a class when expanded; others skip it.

DNA: TGTGCCAGCAGCTTGGAGGACAGGGGTATTGATGGCTACACCTTC; CDR3: CASSLEDRGIDGYTF; J: TRBJ1-2; D: TRBD1; V: TRBV7-9; size: -
DNA: TGTGCCAGCTCACGTGGGACTAGAGACACCGGGGAGCTGTTTTTT; CDR3: CASSRGTRDTGELFF; J: TRBJ2-2; D: TRBD2; V: TRBV18; size: -
DNA: TGTGCCAGCAGCTTGGATGGAGGCACAGATACGCAGTATTTT; CDR3: CASSLDGGTDTQYF; J: TRBJ2-3; D: -; V: TRBV5-6; size: -
DNA: TGTGCCAGCAGGTTTGGTTTTGGGCTAGCGGGGAACAATGAGCAGTTCTTC; CDR3: CASRFGFGLAGNNEQFF; J: TRBJ2-1; D: TRBD2; V: TRBV7-2; size: -
DNA: TGTGCCAGCAGCTTAGGAGGGCAGGCCCAGCATTTT; CDR3: CASSLGGQAQHF; J: TRBJ1-5; D: -; V: TRBV7-2; size: -
DNA: TGTGCCAGCAGCCCCCGGGACTCCGGGGGCAATCAGCCCCAGCATTTT; CDR3: CASSPRDSGGNQPQHF; J: TRBJ1-5; D: -; V: TRBV9; size: once
DNA: TGCGCCAGCAGTGGGACTAGCGGGGGGGCCCGGGAGCAGTTCTTC; CDR3: CASSGTSGGAREQFF; J: TRBJ2-1; D: TRBD2; V: TRBV10-2; size: -
DNA: TGTGCCAGTACCACCTCCGGGGTTCGAGGAGGGAGCAATCAGCCCCAGCATTTT; CDR3: CASTTSGVRGGSNQPQHF; J: TRBJ1-5; D: -; V: TRBV19; size: -
DNA: TGTGCCAGCAGTAGGACAGGGTCCTCCTACGAGCAGTACTTC; CDR3: CASSRTGSSYEQYF; J: TRBJ2-7; D: TRBD1; V: TRBV27; size: once
DNA: TGCGCCAGCAGCTTGGGGCTAGCACTCACCTACAATGAGCAGTTCTTC; CDR3: CASSLGLALTYNEQFF; J: TRBJ2-1; D: -; V: TRBV5-1; size: -
DNA: TGTGCCAGCAGCGTAGCGGGAGTTGGTGAGCAGTTCTTC; CDR3: CASSVAGVGEQFF; J: TRBJ2-1; D: TRBD2; V: TRBV7-7; size: -
DNA: TGTGCCAGCAGCCCATCACCGGGACAGGAGAACACCGGGGAGCTGTTTTTT; CDR3: CASSPSPGQENTGELFF; J: TRBJ2-2; D: TRBD1; V: TRBV3-1/TRBV3-2; size: -
DNA: TGTGCCAGCGCCCGGGATACGCAGTATTTT; CDR3: CASARDTQYF; J: TRBJ2-3; D: -; V: TRBV12-3/TRBV12-4; size: -
DNA: TGTGCCAGCAGCCCGGGGGGGGGCCGGCATTTT; CDR3: CASSPGGGRHF; J: TRBJ1-5; D: -; V: TRBV6-5; size: -
DNA: TGTGCCTGGACCTCCGGACAGGGCAACTACGAGCAGTACTTC; CDR3: CAWTSGQGNYEQYF; J: TRBJ2-7; D: TRBD1; V: TRBV30; size: -
DNA: TGTGCCAGCAGCGGTGGGACAGGGTGGGACGGCTACACCTTC; CDR3: CASSGGTGWDGYTF; J: TRBJ1-2; D: TRBD1; V: TRBV2; size: -
DNA: TGTGCCAGCAGCTTAGGGGGGGAGCAGCCCCAGCATTTT; CDR3: CASSLGGEQPQHF; J: TRBJ1-5; D: -; V: TRBV7-9; size: once
DNA: TGCGCCAGCAGGACCGGGACTAGCGGGGGGAGGAATGAGCAGTTCTTC; CDR3: CASRTGTSGGRNEQFF; J: TRBJ2-1; D: TRBD2; V: TRBV10-1; size: -
DNA: TGTGCCAGCAGTCCGTTCCCCGCAGTTTATGGCTACACCTTC; CDR3: CASSPFPAVYGYTF; J: TRBJ1-2; D: -; V: TRBV27; size: once
DNA: TGTGCCAGCAGTGAAATCGGGAATGAGCAGTTCTTC; CDR3: CASSEIGNEQFF; J: TRBJ2-1; D: -; V: TRBV6-1; size: -
DNA: TGCGCCAGCATTGGGGGACAGGGGGGTTCTGAAGCTTTCTTT; CDR3: CASIGGQGGSEAFF; J: TRBJ1-1; D: TRBD1; V: TRBV4-1; size: -
DNA: TGTGCCAGCAGCCGTCTGGGACAGGGTACCGGGGAGCTGTTTTTT; CDR3: CASSRLGQGTGELFF; J: TRBJ2-2; D: TRBD1; V: TRBV6-5; size: once
DNA: TGTGCCAGCAGCTTAACGAGGGGGAGCTCCTACGAGCAGTACTTC; CDR3: CASSLTRGSSYEQYF; J: TRBJ2-7; D: -; V: TRBV7-2; size: -
DNA: TGTGCCAGCAGTGCCAGCAGGGGTGTTACGGGCGAGCAGTACTTC; CDR3: CASSASRGVTGEQYF; J: TRBJ2-7; D: -; V: TRBV2; size: -
DNA: TGCAGCGTTGAAGTTGGACAGGGATATGAAAAACTGTTTTTT; CDR3: CSVEVGQGYEKLFF; J: TRBJ1-4; D: TRBD1; V: TRBV29-1; size: -
DNA: TGTGCCAGCAGCGCCCGGACAGGGAACACTGAAGCTTTCTTT; CDR3: CASSARTGNTEAFF; J: TRBJ1-1; D: TRBD1; V: TRBV9; size: -
DNA: TGTGCCAGCAGTTACGACACCCAGAGACCGGGACAATACGAGCAGTACTTC; CDR3: CASSYDTQRPGQYEQYF; J: TRBJ2-7; D: -; V: TRBV6-2/TRBV6-3; size: -
DNA: TGTGCCAGCAGCGAGGGACAGCCGAACACTGAAGCTTTCTTT; CDR3: CASSEGQPNTEAFF; J: TRBJ1-1; D: TRBD1; V: TRBV7-9; size: -
DNA: TGCGCCAGCAGTACCAATGCAGGCGGCTACACCTTC; CDR3: CASSTNAGGYTF; J: TRBJ1-2; D: -; V: TRBV23-1; size: -
DNA: TGTGCCAGCAGCTTAGGGACAGGGGACCACGAGCAGTACTTC; CDR3: CASSLGTGDHEQYF; J: TRBJ2-7; D: TRBD1; V: TRBV7-9; size: -
DNA: TGTGCCAGCAGCCTCGGCGGGTTCTACAATGAGCAGTTCTTC; CDR3: CASSLGGFYNEQFF; J: TRBJ2-1; D: -; V: TRBV11-2; size: -
DNA: TGTGCCAGCAGCCAACTTGGCGGGGCGAACACCGGGGAGCTGTTTTTT; CDR3: CASSQLGGANTGELFF; J: TRBJ2-2; D: -; V: TRBV3-1/TRBV3-2; size: -
DNA: TGTGCCACCAGAACCCGCTCCGCGCTTGGAGAGACCCAGTACTTC; CDR3: CATRTRSALGETQYF; J: TRBJ2-5; D: -; V: TRBV24-1; size: -
DNA: TGCGCCAGCAGCCAAGATCTTGTGGGGGCAGCAGATACGCAGTATTTT; CDR3: CASSQDLVGAADTQYF; J: TRBJ2-3; D: -; V: TRBV4-3; size: -
DNA: TGTGCTAGTGGTTTGGTTTCAGGGGCTACTGGAAACACCATATATTTT; CDR3: CASGLVSGATGNTIYF; J: TRBJ1-3; D: -; V: TRBV12-5; size: -
DNA: TGTGCCAGCAGTGACCCGGGACAGCACCGCGGTGCTTTCTTT; CDR3: CASSDPGQHRGAFF; J: TRBJ1-1; D: TRBD1; V: TRBV25-1; size: -
DNA: TGTGCCTGGAGTGCCTCGACTAGCGGGATTAAGGCCGGGGAGCTGTTTTTT; CDR3: CAWSASTSGIKAGELFF; J: TRBJ2-2; D: TRBD2; V: TRBV30; size: -
DNA: TGTGCCAGCAGCAAAGGTTCGAGGGGGCCCGAGGTTCCGAACACTGAAGCTTTCTTT; CDR3: CASSKGSRGPEVPNTEAFF; J: TRBJ1-1; D: TRBD1; V: TRBV7-9; size: -
DNA: TGTGCCAGCAGCTTAAGCGGCGGGAGTCGGGCAGATACGCAGTATTTT; CDR3: CASSLSGGSRADTQYF; J: TRBJ2-3; D: TRBD2; V: TRBV7-2; size: -
DNA: TGTGCCAGCAGCCCCCGTGGGGGCTTGGAAAACATTCAGTACTTC; CDR3: CASSPRGGLENIQYF; J: TRBJ2-4; D: -; V: TRBV9; size: -
DNA: TGTGCCACCCGACAGGGTAGGAATTCACCCCTCCACTTT; CDR3: CATRQGRNSPLHF; J: TRBJ1-6; D: TRBD1; V: TRBV6-5; size: -
DNA: TGTGCCAGCAGCCCCATCGGGACAGCAAACTATGGCTACACCTTC; CDR3: CASSPIGTANYGYTF; J: TRBJ1-2; D: TRBD1; V: TRBV7-2; size: -
DNA: TGCGCCAGCAGCCAAGAGTCACGGGGACAGGGAGTGGAGAACACTGAAGCTTTCTTT; CDR3: CASSQESRGQGVENTEAFF; J: TRBJ1-1; D: TRBD1; V: TRBV4-3; size: few
DNA: TGTGCCAGCAGCCATAACATCGGAAACACCATATATTTT; CDR3: CASSHNIGNTIYF; J: TRBJ1-3; D: -; V: TRBV3-1/TRBV3-2; size: -
DNA: TGTGCCAGCAGCTTAGGTGGGGCCCGGTTCGGCGAGCAGTACTTC; CDR3: CASSLGGARFGEQYF; J: TRBJ2-7; D: -; V: TRBV7-2; size: once
DNA: TGTGCCAGCAGCGTCGCCGGGAGACCCTACACAGATACGCAGTATTTT; CDR3: CASSVAGRPYTDTQYF; J: TRBJ2-3; D: -; V: TRBV9; size: -
DNA: TGTGCCAGCTCACCTAATTTGGTTACAGGGGGCAGCGAAAAACTGTTTTTT; CDR3: CASSPNLVTGGSEKLFF; J: TRBJ1-4; D: TRBD1; V: TRBV18; size: once
DNA: TGCGCCAGCACGGAGACTAGCGGGGGTCCCTCGGATACGCAGTATTTT; CDR3: CASTETSGGPSDTQYF; J: TRBJ2-3; D: TRBD2; V: TRBV5-1; size: few
DNA: TGCGCCAGCAGCTCACGGACAGGGGGCAGAGATACGCAGTATTTT; CDR3: CASSSRTGGRDTQYF; J: TRBJ2-3; D: TRBD1; V: TRBV5-1; size: few
DNA: TGTGCCAGCAGCTCGAGCGGGACCTTCGGCGAGCAGTACTTC; CDR3: CASSSSGTFGEQYF; J: TRBJ2-7; D: TRBD2; V: TRBV7-9; size: -
DNA: TGTGCCAGCAGCACAGGGGGCTCTGGAAACACCATATATTTT; CDR3: CASSTGGSGNTIYF; J: TRBJ1-3; D: TRBD1; V: TRBV25-1; size: -
DNA: TGCGCCAGCAGCTTGCAGGCGACAAACACCGGGGAGCTGTTTTTT; CDR3: CASSLQATNTGELFF; J: TRBJ2-2; D: -; V: TRBV5-1; size: -
DNA: TGTGCCAGCAGCTTCCGACAGGGATCCTACAATGAGCAGTTCTTC; CDR3: CASSFRQGSYNEQFF; J: TRBJ2-1; D: TRBD1; V: TRBV7-9; size: -